This T cell receptor (beta chain) was sequenced during a study of blood T cell repertoires in COVID-19. Each participant's cohort was designated according to participant-reported clinical history. In the original analysis: Researchers report that nucleated cell counts were estimated from reference gene primer amplification. Sequencing used immunoSEQ multiplex PCR; TCRdb keeps in-frame clones, though not all of them. V, J and clone size reflect that table, while D and trimming were determined from the DNA. The sample consists of some 300,000 clones, around 90% of them appearing once. With 6 bases clipped from V and 8 bases from J, the junction kept 9 bases outside the gene matches. This CDR3 is built from 14 residues. Germline lookup yields CDR1 SEHNR and CDR2 FQNEAQ (reference sequence).

The chain couples TRBV7-9 to TRBJ1-1; 10 bases line up with TRBD1. The source material was PBMCs or T cells enriched from blood (not recorded which). The source of this sequence is a woman between 55 and 75 years old in a cohort exposed to, infected with or recovered from COVID-19 (not recorded which). CDR3 DNA sequence: TGTGCCAGCAGGGCGACAGGGGGCGCCTCCGAAGCTTTCTTT. It translates to CASRATGGASEAFF.